One sample yielded the 18 T cell receptor beta chains listed below, sequenced in a study of control samples from healthy donors and cancer patients. Produced via immunoSEQ multiplex PCR; TCRdb's table is partial and in-frame only. The sample carries 90,000 to 100,000 clones, roughly 86% recorded once. The sample comprised blood. The receptor source for this set is a man in his fifties or sixties in good health.

The chain is built from TRBV4-1 and TRBJ1-4; D unclear. Germline V gives CDR1 MGHRA, CDR2 YSYEKL. The CDR3 loop spans 17 amino acids. Between the trimmed V and J ends, which lost 4 bases and 0 bases, there was a span of 15 bases. The CDR3 sequence: CASSRGPVRTTNEKLFF. The DNA for the CDR3 is TGCGCCAGCAGCCGCGGCCCAGTCCGGACAACTAATGAAAAACTGTTTTTT.

This clone was counted between two and nine times. The same CDR3 arises from other DNA sequences in this sample as well. The chain is built from TRBV14 and TRBJ2-7, with D perhaps TRBD1 (6 bases). V was shortened by 4 bases and J by 4 bases, with 8 bases between the two germline ends. Germline V gives CDR1 SGHDN, CDR2 FVKESK. The CDR3 sequence is 12 residues long. CDR3 DNA: TGTGCCAGCAGCCCGACAGGATACGAGCAGTACTTC. It is translated as CASSPTGYEQYF.

V gene TRBV9 combines with J gene TRBJ1-6, with D unresolved. The CDR3 has 13 residues. Germline CDR1 reads SGDLS; CDR2 reads YYNGEE. V was pared by 3 bases and J by 5 bases, with 6 bases between. The DNA for the CDR3 is TGTGCCAGCAGCGGGACCCATAATTCACCCCTCCACTTT. The encoded protein is CASSGTHNSPLHF.

The V and J genes are TRBV4-1 and TRBJ2-3; TRBD2 matches at 10 bases. Germline-derived CDR1 and CDR2 are MGHRA and YSYEKL. This CDR3 comprises 19 residues. Unmatched junction bases numbered 13, after V lost 0 bases and J lost 4 bases. CDR3 residues: CASSQDLRGVAGGPDTQYF. The DNA of the CDR3 is TGCGCCAGCAGCCAAGATCTTCGGGGGGTAGCGGGGGGCCCAGATACGCAGTATTTT.

The chain has TRBV27 and TRBJ1-6; 7 bases are shared with TRBD1. CDR1 and CDR2 (germline): MNHEY, SMNVEV (reference sequence). V was pared by 6 bases and J by 3 bases, with 5 bases of the junction left unmatched. This CDR3 is built from 15 residues. CDR3 loop: CASSQGTVYNSPLHF. DNA of the CDR3: TGTGCCAGCAGCCAGGGGACAGTCTATAATTCACCCCTCCACTTT.

This clone was observed a few times. The gene calls are TRBV4-1 and TRBJ1-5, with TRBD1 matching 7 bases. The ends lost 3 bases at V and 4 bases at J; junction bases unmatched: 6. The CDR3 runs to 15 residues. Germline V gene lookup returns CDR1 MGHRA and CDR2 YSYEKL. The CDR3 loop is CASSQEDRPNQPQHF. The CDR3 bases are TGCGCCAGCAGCCAGGAGGACAGGCCTAATCAGCCCCAGCATTTT.

The chain recombines TRBV6-5 with TRBJ2-1, with D possibly matching TRBD1 (6 bases). Germline CDR1 reads MNHEY; CDR2 reads SVGAGI. Trimming left V 0 bases short and J 6 bases short, with 15 bases between. The CDR3 covers 16 residues. The CDR3 loop reads CASSYSGLGAFNEQFF. The CDR3 bases are TGTGCCAGCAGTTACTCGGGCTTGGGGGCCTTCAATGAGCAGTTCTTC.

The rearrangement uses TRBV30 and TRBJ2-1, with TRBD2 identical over 7 bases. The junction had 4 bases not matched to a gene; V was cut back by 1 base and J by 4 bases. The length of the CDR3 is 14 residues. Looked up from germline, CDR1 is GTSNPN and CDR2 is SVGIG (reference sequence). The CDR3 bases are TGTGCCTGGAGTGCAAAGCGGGGTTACAATGAGCAGTTCTTC. This translates into CAWSAKRGYNEQFF. Together with reference TRBV30 and TRBJ2-1, the CDR3 gives the full variable domain: SQTIHQWPATLVQPVGSPLSLECTVEGTSNPNLYWYRQAAGRGLQLLFYSVGIGQISSEVPQNLSASRPQDRQFILSSKKLLLSDSGFYLCAWSAKRGYNEQFFGPGTRLTVL.

This sequence joins TRBV19 and TRBJ1-1; D gene uncertain. The CDR3 spans 14 residues. Trimming left V 6 bases short and J 1 base short, with 12 bases between. CDR1 is LNHDA and CDR2 is SQIVND in the germline V gene (reference sequence). The CDR3, as DNA: TGTGCCAGTAGGGGTAAAGGGTCGAACACTGAAGCTTTCTTT. It yields the protein CASRGKGSNTEAFF.

V is TRBV5-1 and J is TRBJ2-2; 15 bases are a match to TRBD2. The CDR3 runs to 19 residues. Looked up from germline, CDR1 is SGHRS and CDR2 is YFSETQ. V lost 4 bases, J lost 4 bases, and 11 bases stayed unmatched. The CDR3 bases are TGCGCCAGCAGCATCCGGACTAGCGGGGGGGCGTCGGTCACCGGGGAGCTGTTTTTT. It encodes CASSIRTSGGASVTGELFF.

The rearrangement uses TRBV2 and TRBJ2-1; maybe TRBD1 (5 bases). CDR1 is SNHLY, CDR2 FYNNEI, per germline. The length of the CDR3 is 12 residues. V was trimmed by 7 bases and J by 15 bases, leaving 19 bases between them. The CDR3 loop is CASTSAGMNRFF. The CDR3 DNA follows: TGTGCCAGCACCTCTGCAGGGATGAATAGGTTCTTC.

The gene calls are TRBV15 and TRBJ2-1; D is ambiguous. The CDR3 is made up of 14 amino acids. The V gene's germline CDR1 is LNHNV and CDR2 YYDKDF (reference sequence). V was shortened by 0 bases and J by 2 bases, with 5 bases between the two germline ends. The CDR3 nucleotides read TGTGCCACCAGCAGAGATTTAGCCTACAATGAGCAGTTCTTC. It yields the protein CATSRDLAYNEQFF.

The chain uses TRBV11-2 and TRBJ2-1; D not certain. This CDR3 has 15 amino acids. Trimming shortened V by 3 bases and J by 9 bases, and 18 bases separated the two germline ends. Germline CDR1 is SGHAT and CDR2 is FQNNGV. The CDR3 bases are TGTGCCAGCAGCTTCTTAAGCGCGAAAGCCACTGAGCAGTTCTTC. This translates into CASSFLSAKATEQFF.

This rearrangement joins TRBV28 to TRBJ1-6, with 9 bases lining up with TRBD1. The CDR3 covers 15 residues. Losses at the gene ends were 7 bases for V and 9 bases for J; bases not matched to a gene: 10. The germline gives CDR1 MDHEN, CDR2 SYDVKM. The CDR3 loop is CASITSGQGSSPLHF. CDR3 DNA sequence: TGTGCCAGCATTACCTCGGGACAGGGTAGTTCACCCCTCCACTTT.

The count of this clone is one. The V gene is TRBV20-1, the J gene TRBJ2-7, with D possibly matching TRBD2 (6 bases). CDR3 length: 15 residues. Germline V gene lookup returns CDR1 DFQATT and CDR2 SNEGSKA (reference sequence). V lost 3 bases, J lost 1 base, and 16 bases lay in between. The chain's CDR3 is CSASLSGIRSYEQYF. The CDR3 DNA sequence: TGCAGTGCTAGTCTTAGCGGTATTAGGTCCTACGAGCAGTACTTC.

The genes are TRBV4-2 and TRBJ1-1, with 8 bases lining up with TRBD1. CDR3 size: 17 residues. J lost 1 base, V lost 7 bases, and 14 bases had no gene match. Germline CDR1 reads LGHNA; CDR2 reads YNFKEQ. The CDR3 sequence: CASTSLTGAGANTEAFF. The CDR3 DNA sequence: TGTGCCAGCACCTCCTTGACAGGGGCGGGAGCGAACACTGAAGCTTTCTTT.

The chain uses TRBV14 and TRBJ2-7; D call uncertain. The CDR3 runs to 15 residues. Germline values: CDR1 SGHDN, CDR2 FVKESK. Trimming took 3 bases from V and 2 from J, leaving 14 bases between them. The CDR3 region is CASSHRLTAAYEQYF. The DNA for the CDR3 is TGTGCCAGCAGCCATCGACTCACGGCGGCCTACGAGCAGTACTTC.

The V gene is TRBV5-1, the J gene TRBJ2-2; tentatively, D is TRBD1 (6 bases). V lost 2 bases to trimming and J lost 5 bases, with 22 bases between them. Looked up from germline, CDR1 is SGHRS and CDR2 is YFSETQ. The CDR3 has 18 amino acids. CDR3: CASSFSTQGGTTTGELFF. Written as DNA, the CDR3 is TGCGCCAGCAGCTTTTCGACGCAAGGGGGAACTACAACCGGGGAGCTGTTTTTT.